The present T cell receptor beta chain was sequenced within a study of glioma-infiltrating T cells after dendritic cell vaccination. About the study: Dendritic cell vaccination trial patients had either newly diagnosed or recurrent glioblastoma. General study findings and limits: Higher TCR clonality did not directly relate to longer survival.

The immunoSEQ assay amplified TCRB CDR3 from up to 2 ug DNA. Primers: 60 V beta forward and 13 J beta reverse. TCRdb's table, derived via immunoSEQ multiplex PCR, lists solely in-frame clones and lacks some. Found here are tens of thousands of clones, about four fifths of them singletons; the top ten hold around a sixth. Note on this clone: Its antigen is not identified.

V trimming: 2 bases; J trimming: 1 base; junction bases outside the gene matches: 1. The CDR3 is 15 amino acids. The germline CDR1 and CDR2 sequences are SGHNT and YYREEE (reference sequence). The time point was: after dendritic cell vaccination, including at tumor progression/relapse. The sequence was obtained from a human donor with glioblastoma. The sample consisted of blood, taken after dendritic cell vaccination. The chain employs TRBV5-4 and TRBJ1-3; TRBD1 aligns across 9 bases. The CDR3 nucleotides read TGTGCCAGCAGCTTCGACAGGGGGTCTGGAAACACCATATATTTT. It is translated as CASSFDRGSGNTIYF.